The 32 T cell receptor beta chains listed next were all sequenced from one sample in a study of metastatic and nonmetastatic thyroid tumors. Using MiXCR, TCRdb re-called clones from the PCR reads. The sample includes about 20,000 clones, 25% to 30% of them seen just once. No patient had received any treatment before thyroid surgery. The material sequenced was blood. The receptors were gathered from a female donor with papillary thyroid cancer or a benign thyroid nodule (not recorded which). Some clones in this sample may be carry-over from other donors' samples.

Of note for this clone: At one boundary the junction diverges from the germline segment, which might be a read error. CDR3 nucleotides: TGTGCGATAGGCGGGGAGACCAAGTACTTC. It yields the protein CAIGGETKYF. The chain joins TRBV7-2 to TRBJ2-5; perhaps TRBD2 as D (6 bases). Germline CDR1 reads SGHTA; CDR2 reads FQGNSA. The CDR3 extends over 10 amino acids. Based on the CDR3 plus reference TRBV7-2 and TRBJ2-5, the full variable domain is GAGVSQSPSNKVTEKGKDVELRCDPISGHTALYWYRQSLGQGLEFLIYFQGNSAPDKSGLPSDRFSAERTGGSVSTLTIQRTQQEDSAVYLCAIGGETKYFGPGTRLLVL.

This clone was observed at least ten times. The chain's CDR3 is CASSNRWDQAFF. The DNA of the CDR3 is TGTGCCAGCAGCAACCGGTGGGACCAAGCTTTCTTT. The V call is TRBV7-9, the J call TRBJ1-1, with D perhaps TRBD1 (5 bases). Trimming took 5 bases from V and 9 from J, leaving 13 bases between them. The germline V gene has CDR1 SEHNR and CDR2 FQNEAQ (reference sequence). CDR3 size: 12 residues.

This clone was observed at least ten times. The rearrangement links TRBV3-1 to TRBJ1-1; 8 nucleotides line up with TRBD1. Germline V gene lookup returns CDR1 LGHDT and CDR2 YNNKEL (reference sequence). V shed 4 bases, J shed 4 bases, and the junction held 11 bases outside the gene matches. The CDR3 is 16 residues long. The CDR3 coding sequence is TGTGCCAGCAGCCCATACTGGACAGGGAAGGTCACTGAAGCTTTCTTT. Its protein is CASSPYWTGKVTEAFF.

V usage is TRBV13 and J usage is TRBJ2-2; maybe TRBD2 (6 bases). The CDR3 spans 15 residues. Trimming pared 5 bases from V and 3 bases from J, leaving 13 bases between. The germline gives CDR1 PRHDT, CDR2 FYEKMQ (reference sequence). The CDR3 loop reads CASSLGTVYTGELFF. In DNA, the CDR3 is TGTGCCAGCAGCCTCGGGACTGTTTACACCGGGGAGCTGTTTTTT.

This clone was recorded a few times. The conserved phenylalanine or tryptophan is not found at the CDR3 terminus, so this likely reflects a read error. The chain recombines TRBV6-1 with TRBJ1-4; D unclear. The CDR3 contains 14 residues. Trimming removed 8 bases from V and 1 base from J, with 11 bases in between. CDR1 and CDR2 from the germline V gene are MNHNS and SASEGT. CDR3 residues: CASDFIRTNEKLFS. Here the CDR3 DNA reads TGTGCCAGCGACTTCATAAGAACTAATGAAAAACTGTTTTCT.

Only a few counts were recorded for this clone. This sequence joins TRBV6-2 or TRBV6-3 and TRBJ1-2, with unresolved D. CDR1 is MNHEY, CDR2 SVGEGT, per germline. V was clipped by 10 bases and J by 4 bases, with 16 bases between them. The CDR3 extends over 13 amino acids. This CDR3 reads CATGDRPPYGYTF. CDR3 in DNA: TGTGCCACCGGTGACCGACCCCCCTATGGCTACACCTTC.

This clone is classed as medium-sized. The chain carries TRBV12-3 or TRBV12-4 and TRBJ2-1, with 9 bases aligning to TRBD2. The length of the CDR3 is 13 residues. Losses at the gene ends were 6 bases for V and 9 bases for J; bases not matched to a gene: 6. The CDR3 here is CASRGTSSGEQFF. The DNA for the CDR3 is TGTGCCAGCAGGGGGACTAGCTCGGGTGAGCAGTTCTTC.

This clone showed up just once. The V call is TRBV11-3, the J call TRBJ2-7, with TRBD1 matching 7 bases. Germline V gene sequence: CDR1 SGHNT, CDR2 YENEEA. The J segment lost 2 bases and the V segment lost 5 bases, leaving 6 bases of the junction unmatched. The CDR3 covers 14 residues. CDR3 coding DNA: TGTGCCAGCAGCCTTCGACAGGGACCCTACGAGCAGTACTTC. Translated: CASSLRQGPYEQYF. The variable domain in full, with the rest retrieved from reference TRBV11-3 and TRBJ2-7, is EAGVVQSPRYKIIEKKQPVAFWCNPISGHNTLYWYLQNLGQGPELLIRYENEEAVDDSQLPKDRFSAERLKGVDSTLKIQPAELGDSAVYLCASSLRQGPYEQYFGPGTRLTVT.

This chain connects TRBV5-8 to TRBJ1-2; D unresolved. The CDR3 runs 14 residues. V was trimmed by 3 bases and J by 7 bases, leaving 16 bases between them. Germline V gene sequence: CDR1 SGHTS, CDR2 YDEGEE. The CDR3 sequence is CASSSNRGLSGYTF. The CDR3 DNA reads TGTGCCAGCAGCTCGAACCGCGGGTTAAGTGGCTACACCTTC.

This clone was seen a handful of times. The V gene is TRBV27, the J gene TRBJ2-7, with a weak D call TRBD1 (6 bases). Germline CDR1 MNHEY, CDR2 SMNVEV (reference sequence). The CDR3 has 16 amino acids. V lost 4 bases, J lost 3 bases, and 19 bases lay in between. CDR3 coding DNA: TGTGCCAGCAGTTCCCTGTGGGCGGACAGCTTCTACGAGCAGTACTTC. This gives the protein CASSSLWADSFYEQYF.

In this sample, this clone turned up many times. A read error is possible here, since a much larger clone lies one base away. In the same sample, other DNA sequences code for this CDR3. This chain connects TRBV30 to TRBJ1-2, with D possibly being TRBD1 (6 bases). Germline values: CDR1 GTSNPN, CDR2 SVGIG (reference sequence). This CDR3 region has 12 residues. The ends were cut back, 3 bases at V and 5 bases at J, with 10 bases in the middle. The CDR3 protein is CAWSTGLYGYTF. The CDR3 bases are TGTGCCTGGAGCACAGGGTTATATGGCTACACCTTC.

This clone was counted between two and nine times. At the DNA level, this CDR3 is encoded by other sequences in the same sample as well. V usage is TRBV2 and J usage is TRBJ2-2; D call uncertain. Germline V lookup: CDR1 SNHLY, CDR2 FYNNEI. Trimming pared 5 bases from V and 4 bases from J, leaving 14 bases between. This CDR3 has 15 amino acids. For the CDR3, the DNA is TGTGCCAGCAGTTTCGACCCTCCTGCCACCGGGGAGCTGTTTTTT. Translating gives CASSFDPPATGELFF.

There are many counts of this clone. The chain has TRBV5-5 and TRBJ2-7; D is undetermined. Germline V CDR1 and CDR2: SGHKS, YYEKEE (reference sequence). Trimming left V 3 bases short and J 2 bases short, with 15 bases between. This CDR3 comprises 15 residues. Here the CDR3 DNA reads TGTGCCAGCAGCTGGGTCGCAGTCAGGACCTACGAGCAGTACTTC. Translated: CASSWVAVRTYEQYF.

The V gene is TRBV20-1, the J gene TRBJ2-3, with D perhaps TRBD1 (6 bases). The CDR3 covers 15 residues. Germline CDR1 is DFQATT and CDR2 is SNEGSKA (reference sequence). CDR3 nucleotides: TGCAGCGACCAGCCTAGGGGACACGCCACAGATACGCAGTATTTT. Its protein is CSDQPRGHATDTQYF.

The J gene is TRBJ1-4, the V gene TRBV12-3 or TRBV12-4; D is unclear. This CDR3 is built from 13 residues. V was shortened by 3 bases and J by 7 bases, with 9 bases between the two germline ends. CDR3: CASSFIGSEKLFF. The CDR3 coding sequence is TGTGCCAGCAGTTTCATTGGTTCTGAAAAACTGTTTTTT.

The rearrangement links TRBV5-1 to TRBJ2-7; D remains ambiguous. V was clipped by 4 bases and J by 4 bases, with 15 bases between them. Germline-derived CDR1 and CDR2 are SGHRS and YFSETQ. There are 14 residues in the CDR3. The CDR3 nucleotides are TGCGCCAGCAGCACCGTACATGGTCGGTACGAGCAGTACTTC. Protein sequence: CASSTVHGRYEQYF.

Only a few counts were recorded for this clone. The junction shows a germline mismatch at one end, possibly a read error. J is TRBJ1-5 and V is TRBV12-3 or TRBV12-4; D remains unclear. The CDR3 has 14 residues. The CDR3 loop is CAISGFFGNQPQHF. The CDR3 DNA reads TGTGCCATCAGTGGGTTTTTCGGCAATCAGCCCCAGCATTTT.

The chain recombines TRBV7-9 with TRBJ1-5; a weak D match, TRBD1 (6 bases). The germline V gene encodes CDR1 SEHNR and CDR2 FQNEAQ (reference sequence). This CDR3 has 13 residues. V lost 5 bases, J lost 9 bases, and 14 bases lay in between. The CDR3 DNA follows: TGTGCCAGCAGCAAGGACAGCCTACTGCCCCAGCATTTT. Protein: CASSKDSLLPQHF.

This clone was recorded a few times. The V gene is TRBV6-1, the J gene TRBJ1-6; D may be TRBD1 (5 bases). V dropped 3 bases and J dropped 7 bases, with 13 bases sitting between them. The length of the CDR3 is 15 residues. CDR1 and CDR2 from the germline V gene are MNHNS and SASEGT. CDR3 coding DNA: TGTGCCAGCAGTGACCAGGGAAGAGGGAATTCACCCCTCCACTTT. This encodes CASSDQGRGNSPLHF.

This chain connects TRBV7-6 to TRBJ1-1; D remains unclear. V lost 9 bases and J lost 0, with 11 bases in between. This CDR3 has 13 residues. Germline lookup yields CDR1 SGHVS and CDR2 FNYEAQ. The CDR3 nucleotides are TGTGCCAGTAGTGCCGGATTGAACACTGAAGCTTTCTTT. This gives the protein CASSAGLNTEAFF.

The chain has TRBV4-2 and TRBJ2-3; 7 nucleotides match TRBD2. Germline V CDR1 and CDR2: LGHNA, YNFKEQ. V lost 1 base, J lost 8 bases, and 15 bases stayed unmatched. The CDR3 is made up of 17 amino acids. The chain's CDR3 is CASSQGRGGREEGTQYF. The DNA for the CDR3 is TGTGCCAGCAGCCAAGGGCGTGGCGGGAGAGAGGAGGGTACGCAGTATTTT.

There are many counts of this clone. The V gene is TRBV4-3, the J gene TRBJ2-1; D tentatively reads TRBD1 or TRBD2 (5 bases each). The CDR3 is 19 residues long. V lost 4 bases, J lost 3 bases, and 25 bases lay in between. CDR1 LGHNA and CDR2 YSLEER come from the germline V gene. The chain's CDR3 is CASSLRDPGTGPLYNEQFF. CDR3 DNA: TGCGCCAGCAGCCTCAGAGACCCGGGGACGGGACCGCTCTACAATGAGCAGTTCTTC.

Regarding this clone: A junction end diverges from the germline sequence, so it may reflect a read error. This chain links TRBV6-1 with TRBJ1-2, with D tentatively TRBD1 (5 bases). CDR1 is MNHNS, CDR2 SASEGT, per germline. The CDR3 runs 13 residues. The chain's CDR3 is CATGDGPHYGYNF. Here the CDR3 DNA reads TGTGCCACCGGGGACGGACCCCACTATGGCTACAACTTC.

The chain employs TRBV27 and TRBJ2-7, with 7 bases that match TRBD1. CDR1 is MNHEY and CDR2 is SMNVEV in the germline V gene (reference sequence). The CDR3 is 15 amino acids. J lost 3 bases, V lost 5 bases, and 10 bases had no gene match. The CDR3 DNA is TGTGCCAGCAGTCCTCGACAGGGTCTTCGCTACGAGCAGTACTTC. Protein sequence: CASSPRQGLRYEQYF.

This clone is medium-sized by share. The chain joins TRBV24-1 to TRBJ1-2, with D hard to call. Deletions cut 4 bases from V and 5 bases from J, with 10 bases between. This CDR3 spans 13 amino acids. Germline lookup yields CDR1 KGHDR and CDR2 SFDVKD. CDR3 sequence (DNA): TGTGCCACCAGTGAAGGAGGGAGGTATGGCTACACCTTC. Residues: CATSEGGRYGYTF.

This clone appeared many times. This specimen includes other DNA sequences encoding the same CDR3. The CDR3 DNA reads TGTGCCAGCAGTGAAGTGGCAGGGGAAGGTGAAAAACTGTTTTTT. Amino acids: CASSEVAGEGEKLFF. This chain joins TRBV6-1 and TRBJ1-4, with a tentative D call TRBD1 (6 bases). Trimming took 1 base from V and 7 from J, leaving 13 bases between them. Looked up from germline, CDR1 is MNHNS and CDR2 is SASEGT. This CDR3 spans 15 amino acids.

The table lists this clone with many counts. The chain joins TRBV13 to TRBJ2-7; unclear D gene. The germline V and J ends were trimmed by 5 bases and 4 bases, with 9 bases remaining between them. CDR1 is PRHDT, CDR2 FYEKMQ, per germline (reference sequence). This CDR3 has 12 amino acids. The CDR3 protein is CASSRDRYEQYF. CDR3 DNA: TGTGCCAGCAGCAGGGATAGGTACGAGCAGTACTTC.

This clone is labeled medium-sized. The rearrangement uses TRBV6-1 and TRBJ1-1; 8 nucleotides agree with TRBD1. The CDR3 has 15 residues. In germline, CDR1 is MNHNS, CDR2 SASEGT. The V gene end was trimmed by 6 bases and the J gene end by 4 bases; junction bases not matched to a gene: 10. In DNA form, the CDR3 reads TGTGCCAGCAGCAGAACGAACAGGGGGGCCACTGAAGCTTTCTTT. Translating it yields CASSRTNRGATEAFF.

This clone has a handful of counts. At one end, the junction sequence differs from germline, possibly due to a read error. The chain employs TRBV12-3 or TRBV12-4 and TRBJ2-1, with unresolved D. The CDR3 extends over 15 amino acids. CDR3 sequence (DNA): TGTGCCAGCAGAAAGTTAGCCATCTCCTACAATGAGCAGTTATTC. Its protein is CASRKLAISYNEQLF.

The chain has TRBV20-1 and TRBJ1-4; D is perhaps TRBD1 (5 bases). Germline CDR1 and CDR2: DFQATT and SNEGSKA (reference sequence). Between the trimmed V and J ends, which lost 1 base and 7 bases, there was a span of 22 bases. This CDR3 spans 17 amino acids. For the CDR3, the DNA is TGCAGTGCTAGAGGGGAGTTGGGGTCGGGGGATGGTGAAAAACTGTTTTTT. This encodes CSARGELGSGDGEKLFF.

The chain couples TRBV11-1 to TRBJ2-7; D may match TRBD1 or TRBD2 (5 bases each). CDR1 and CDR2 from the germline V gene are SGHAT and FQDESV (reference sequence). The V and J ends lost 5 bases and 4 bases respectively, with 15 bases between them. CDR3 length: 14 amino acids. Here the CDR3 reads CASSMGTVGYEQYF. CDR3 in DNA: TGTGCCAGCAGCATGGGGACGGTAGGGTACGAGCAGTACTTC. The variable domain in full, completed from reference TRBV11-1 and TRBJ2-7, reads EAEVAQSPRYKITEKSQAVAFWCDPISGHATLYWYRQILGQGPELLVQFQDESVVDDSQLPKDRFSAERLKGVDSTLKIQPAELGDSAMYLCASSMGTVGYEQYFGPGTRLTVT.

The chain has TRBV27 and TRBJ2-1; 14 nucleotides line up with TRBD2. The length of the CDR3 is 16 residues. Per the germline V gene, CDR1 is MNHEY and CDR2 is SMNVEV (reference sequence). Trimming cost V 5 bases and J 8 bases; bases outside gene matches: 8. CDR3 coding DNA: TGTGCCAGCAGTCCAGGGACTAGCGGGAGCGTAGATGAGCAGTTCTTC. It codes for CASSPGTSGSVDEQFF.